This T cell receptor (beta chain) originates from a study of blood T cells in healthy people across ages (dated by TCRdb to the mid-2010s). With regard to the full study: Template switching captured roughly one uniquely barcoded TCR beta cDNA molecule per two T cells in model experiments. Two additional independent replicas of 1 million unique cDNA reads from the same blood draw were analyzed for two donors (one aged 18 to 30 and one aged 80 or older). To track age-related changes in TCR beta repertoire diversity, the study relied on deep sequencing normalized with unique cDNA molecular identifiers. Four age groups were formed from the donors: young (average approximately 16 years), middle-aged (approximately 39), aged (about 62) and long-lived (82). To avoid experimental bias, donors of different ages were distributed randomly across sequencing lanes. General study outcomes and caveats: The long-lived group showed more naive CD4+ T cells, fewer expanded clones and increased TCR diversity than the aged group, suggesting age selection. Estimates of total diversity based on one million sequenced T cells were regarded as lower bounds and as underestimates. Observed TCR beta diversity per million T cells fell roughly linearly with age, and a significant reduction was already apparent by age roughly 40. The percentage of naive T cells measured by flow cytometry correlated strongly with observed TCR beta diversity. Conclusive comparison of naive and antigen-experienced compartments was prevented by the profiling of bulk unsorted PBMCs. Donor CMV infection status was unknown, potentially confounding age-related changes in expanded clonotypes.

Notes on this clonotype: Its antigen is not yet known. Base qualities are not recorded, but no much larger clone differs from it by a single base.

The approximately 39 donors, aged about 6 to 100 years, were systemically healthy Caucasian individuals from Russia. Approximately 9.7 milliliters of peripheral blood were drawn from each donor into EDTA-treated Vacutainer tubes. Ficoll-Paque density-gradient centrifugation was used to isolate PBMCs, with at least 6.5 million per sample. Trizol reagent was used to extract total RNA from PBMCs, with at least 6 micrograms per sample. For every donor, an aliquot of PBMCs went through flow cytometry to measure the percentages of naive CD45RAhigh/CD27high T cells. At the junction V is shortened by 8 bases and J by 0 bases, with 7 bases in between. CDR1 and CDR2 are read off the germline V gene (reference sequence) as SEHNR and FQNEAQ. Including the terminal cysteine and phenylalanine, the CDR3 comprises 13 residues. Of all the DNA, just the CDR3 is kept, 39 bases in frame from base 1. The method behind the library was 5' RACE. These reads were obtained on an Illumina HiSeq 2500. A second roughly 7 to 12 cycle PCR used a sample-barcoded 5' primer and a J-beta primer mix. A template-switch 5' adaptor carrying 12 random nucleotides introduced a unique molecular identifier onto each TCR beta cDNA molecule. At least 2.5 million CDR3-containing paired-end reads were obtained from each sample. First-strand cDNA was synthesized from all RNA with the Mint cDNA synthesis kit, primed by a TRBC-specific oligonucleotide. After uracil-DNA glycosylase treatment, a first 18-cycle PCR used universal primers M1SS and BC2_uni_R on all cDNA. In the paper's pipeline: For normalization, 1 million high-quality reads, each with a distinct molecular identifier, were randomly selected from each sample. Instead of being binned into consensus sequences, reads with shared molecular identifiers were discarded. CDR3 identification, clonotype clustering and error correction used MiTCR with a Q25 quality threshold and the strictest error-elimination algorithm. A nonparametric unseen species model with Euler transformation was used to estimate a lower bound on total TCR beta diversity. The public sequencing data were trimmed at Q25 with fastp and processed into clonotypes with MiXCR by TCRdb, which kept only in-frame beta chains. Every CDR3 protein is listed once, alongside the most common genes and DNA of its rows. These V and J calls derive from TCRdb rather than the authors' analysis. This sample comprises hundreds of thousands of distinct CDR3 sequences, 52% of them detected only once. Less than 15% of the sample is held by the ten biggest clonotypes.

The TCR comes from an elderly woman in good health. The receptor chain draws on TRBV7-9 and TRBJ1-4; a confident D gene designation cannot be given. Sequenced material: blood. The CDR3 region reads CASHRSTNEKLFF. The nucleotide sequence reads as follows: TGTGCCAGCCACCGTTCAACTAATGAAAAACTGTTTTTT. Extended through the reference TRBV7-9 and TRBJ1-4 proteins, this CDR3 yields the full variable domain: DTGVSQNPRHKITKRGQNVTFRCDPISEHNRLYWYRQTLGQGPEFLTYFQNEAQLEKSRLLSDRFSAERPKGSFSTLEIQRTEQGDSAMYLCASHRSTNEKLFFGSGTQLSVL.